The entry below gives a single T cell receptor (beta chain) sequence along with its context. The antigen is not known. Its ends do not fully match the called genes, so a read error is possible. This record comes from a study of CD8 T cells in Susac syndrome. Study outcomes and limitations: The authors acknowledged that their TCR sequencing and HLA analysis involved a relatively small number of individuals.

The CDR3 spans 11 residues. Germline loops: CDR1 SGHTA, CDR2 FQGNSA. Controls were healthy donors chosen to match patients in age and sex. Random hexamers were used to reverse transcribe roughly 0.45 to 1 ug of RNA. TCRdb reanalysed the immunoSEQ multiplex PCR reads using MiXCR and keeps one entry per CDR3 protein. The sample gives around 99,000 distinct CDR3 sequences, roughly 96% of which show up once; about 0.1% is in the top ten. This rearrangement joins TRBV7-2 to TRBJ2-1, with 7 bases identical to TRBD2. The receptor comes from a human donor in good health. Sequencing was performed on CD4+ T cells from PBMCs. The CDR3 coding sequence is TGTGCCAGCAGCGGGGGGGACTCCCCCGCCTTC. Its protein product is CASSGGDSPAF.